This TCR beta chain was retrieved from a study of T-cell memory formation after mild COVID-19 listed by TCRdb under 2021. Turning to the overall study: TCR sequence clusters from the two donors were largely donor specific. The cohort comprised two young, previously healthy adult volunteers, one female and one male. In a couple of donors, T-cell clones that expanded and contracted after mild COVID-19 were tracked by sequencing TCRalpha and TCRbeta repertoires over time.

These reads were obtained on an Illumina NovaSeq 6000. TCRalpha and TCRbeta cDNA libraries were built by 5'RACE with constant-segment primers, adding sample barcodes and unique molecular identifiers. Trizol reagent was used to extract RNA from every sample. Libraries were amplified in two PCR steps, with a second sample barcode and Illumina TruSeq adapters added in the second step. Sequencing of the libraries was done on an Illumina NovaSeq, producing 2 x 150 bp paired-end reads. In the paper's pipeline: The reads were demultiplexed and collapsed into UMI-guided consensus sequences using migec v1.2.7. With mixcr v2.1.11, UMI consensuses were aligned to TRA and TRB V and J templates and assembled into clonotypes. Clonotypes were classified as expanded or contracted when called significant by both edgeR and NoisET, with noise models trained on biological replicates. For edgeR calls, a false discovery rate-adjusted p below 0.01 and a log2 fold-change threshold of 1 were applied. As an exploratory analysis of dynamics, max-normalized trajectories of the 1000 most abundant clonotypes were examined by PCA with hierarchical clustering. The CD4 or CD8 phenotype of responding clones was assigned using the separately sequenced CD4+ and CD8+ repertoires. The public reads were reprocessed in TCRdb via fastp at Q25 and MiXCR, keeping in-frame beta chains. Here each entry gathers all rows of one CDR3 protein and keeps the most common genes and DNA. What appears here as the V and J calls and clone size reflects TCRdb's work, not the paper's. The table for this sample lists hundreds of thousands of distinct CDR3 sequences; approximately 15% of them were counted only once. 20% to 25% of the sample rests with the top ten.

With regard to this clonotype: This receptor's antigen is unknown. No per-base quality is available; no much larger clone lies one base away.

On the study overall, not on this receptor specifically: Some responding clones were detected in pre-infection memory, suggesting pre-existing cross-reactive memory T cells joined the SARS-CoV-2 response. Only a couple of mild cases were covered by the study, and larger cohorts that include severe cases with pre-infection samples were considered necessary. From day 15 to 85, contracting clones showed balanced CD4/CD8 phenotypes, whereas a second wave of clones that expanded from day 15 to 37 leaned towards CD4+. Contracting CD4+ clones turned up mainly in the CM and EM memory subsets, whereas EMRA was where CD8+ clones were enriched. The second-wave clones that peaked on day 37 were not confirmed to be SARS-CoV-2 specific.

PBMCs were isolated by Ficoll-Paque density gradient centrifugation. Reading from cysteine to phenylalanine, the CDR3 counts 15 amino acids. The only DNA kept is the CDR3, 45 bases in frame from the first base. Unmatched junction bases come to 6, with V trimmed by 5 bases and J by 3 bases. CDR1 and CDR2 (SEHNR, FQNEAQ) derive from the germline V gene (reference sequence). The sequenced sample consisted of PBMCs or a T cell subset sorted from them (not recorded which). The receptor chain draws on TRBV7-9 and TRBJ2-1, with 8 middle bases fitting TRBD2. This receptor was obtained from a young man who had mild COVID-19 (a few samples of this study predate the infection). The sample titles of this study are shuffled in the database, so cell type and time point are left out; the donor was told from shared clones. The CDR3 in this case is CASSLGGTSYNEQFF. The nucleotides are TGTGCCAGCAGCCTCGGGGGGACTAGCTACAATGAGCAGTTCTTC.